The rows below give T cell receptor beta chains drawn from one sample of a study of cytomegalovirus exposure and HLA in healthy donors. Repertoires were generated with immunoSEQ multiplex PCR, while TCRdb's copy carries only in-frame clones and drops some. The data show 140,000 to 150,000 clones, with 78% seen just once and around 2.9% held by the top ten. What was sequenced was PBMCs. These receptors all stem from a female donor in good health and CMV-seronegative. The CDR3 runs from the conserved cysteine through the conserved F or W. Fields, in order: J gene, V gene, CDR3 protein.

>TRBJ2-2|TRBV5-6
CASSLGLAGEGGELFF
>TRBJ2-5|TRBV5-1
CASSLGPQYQETQYF
>TRBJ1-5|TRBV9
CASSAGGESNQPQHF
>TRBJ1-1|TRBV5-1
CASSLGGATTEAFF
>TRBJ1-3|TRBV7-9
CASSPSGTGSGNTIYF
>TRBJ2-1|TRBV19
CASTFSGASYNEQFF
>TRBJ1-2|TRBV27
CASSPLGQPYGYTF
>TRBJ2-1|TRBV5-1
CASKAMGTSAYNEQFF
>TRBJ2-1|TRBV4-3
CASSHDPTSHGQFF
>TRBJ2-1|TRBV6-6
CASRSSGSSYNEQFF
>TRBJ2-1|TRBV9
CASSLQGVANEQFF
>TRBJ1-5|TRBV7-8
CASSLETGASNQPQHF
>TRBJ1-3|TRBV5-1
CASSQTGGTGNTIYF
>TRBJ1-5|TRBV6-1
CASSDGGPQHF
>TRBJ1-1|TRBV5-1
CASSPTGWNTEAFF
>TRBJ1-1|TRBV6-1
CASSDTGAFKNTEAFF
>TRBJ1-5|TRBV6-6
CASSYYEGVQPQHF
>TRBJ2-7|TRBV27
CASSPGGWYEQYF
>TRBJ2-5|TRBV4-2
CASSQDVSGPSLLETQYF
>TRBJ1-2|TRBV5-1
CASSGSTGPQLYGYTF
>TRBJ1-1|TRBV18
CASSLGQGNTEAFF
>TRBJ1-4|TRBV6-1
CASSGRPSGNEKLFF
>TRBJ1-1|TRBV5-1
CASSRLPTGTEAFF
>TRBJ2-1|TRBV11-1
CASSLGPRGRHYNEQFF
>TRBJ2-1|TRBV19
CASIITGVNEQFF
>TRBJ1-1|TRBV28
CASSLVSGTSEAFF
>TRBJ1-5|TRBV28
CASSYDMGTGDSNQPQHF
>TRBJ2-7|TRBV7-6
CASSPHSRGTYEQYF
>TRBJ1-2|TRBV6-1
CASSDRLDGYTF
>TRBJ2-2|TRBV29-1
CSVGAGTGELFF
>TRBJ2-5|TRBV2
CATERGEMIGTQYF
>TRBJ2-7|TRBV4-3
CASSQDMTGILSYEQYF
>TRBJ2-1|TRBV2
CASMGRGLGNEQFF
>TRBJ2-4|TRBV5-5
CASSPGLAGGDF
>TRBJ2-1|TRBV27
CASTLREYEGQTFF
>TRBJ2-7|TRBV5-1
CASSLAGTLQYF
>TRBJ1-2|TRBV5-4
CASSPRTGSSYGYTF
>TRBJ1-6|TRBV6-5
CASSYPGQGSPLHF
>TRBJ1-3|TRBV6-1
CANFHHLTGADTIYF
>TRBJ2-7|TRBV18
CASSPPSGSIYEQYF
>TRBJ1-1|TRBV18
CASSPVDRGWNTEAFF
>TRBJ1-1|TRBV4-3
CASSQDLAGSAFF
>TRBJ2-5|TRBV28
CASSYQGAAQAKETQYF
>TRBJ1-2|TRBV5-6
CASSSPDGVGYGYTF
>TRBJ1-2|TRBV5-4
CASSPGTTNFPNYGYTF
>TRBJ1-1|TRBV6-5
CATATGLKYSEAFF
>TRBJ2-1|TRBV28
CASSLGTGVGQFF
>TRBJ2-7|TRBV28
CASSLGDTGREQYF
>TRBJ1-5|TRBV28
CASRTGGVGPQHF
>TRBJ2-3|TRBV7-2
CASSLNSGGGYTQYF
>TRBJ2-5|TRBV4-1
CASSRGPYETQYF
>TRBJ1-2|TRBV7-9
CASSILQGDYGYTF
>TRBJ1-3|TRBV7-9
CASSSPRGGKGTWGNTIYF
>TRBJ2-1|TRBV19
CASSQPGTSGIISGGEQFF
>TRBJ1-2|TRBV6-5
CASSYRENYGYPF
>TRBJ2-5|TRBV5-6
CASSPLAWGDKTQYF
>TRBJ2-6|TRBV4-1
CASSQGHSGANVLTF
>TRBJ2-6|TRBV10-3
CAISESRGTGANVLTF
>TRBJ1-5|TRBV5-1
CASSPGTGARNQPQHF